The sequence of this TCR beta chain was determined in a study of T cell responses to AZD1222 COVID-19 vaccine. Overall study findings and caveats: Nearly half of spike-specific TCRs reportedly target unmutated variant regions. Donor demographics were predominantly white British with a female majority; clonal diversity may be underestimated. CD4 TCRs linked to vaccination spanned spike, dominating at 160-218 and 743-854. The repertoires were collected only after the peak T cell response.

Concerning this clone: Its matching antigen is unknown.

Clones were read by immunoSEQ multiplex PCR, and TCRdb kept only the in-frame ones, dropping some. Of about 100,000 clones listed, around 87% were seen once; the top ten hold more than 15%. CDR1 and CDR2 (germline): KGHSH, LQKENI. Trimming removed 5 bases at V and 4 bases at J, with 15 bases between. The CDR3 is 15 residues long. This chain joins TRBV18 and TRBJ1-3, with D perhaps matching TRBD1 (6 bases). The sample was peripheral blood, taken on day 0 of AZD1222 vaccination. The clonotype originates from an adult in good health. CDR3 sequence reads: CASSSAQGRGNTIYF. The CDR3 bases are TGTGCCAGCTCATCGGCACAGGGACGAGGAAACACCATATATTTT.